This T cell receptor (beta chain) was found in a study of CD8+ T cells in alopecia areata. Study findings and constraints: Tofacitinib yielded significantly lower scalp clonality and fewer expanded CD8+ clones among the top 100.

The sample's treatment: oral pan-JAK inhibitor, 5-10 mg twice daily. Cell sorting on a FACSAria was used to separate CD4+ and CD8+ T cells from the PBMCs. This clone has a handful of counts. The antigen is unknown. Germline V gene lookup returns CDR1 SGHNT and CDR2 YYREEE (reference sequence). V dropped 4 bases and J dropped 0 bases, with 11 bases sitting between them. The length of the CDR3 is 14 residues. Following RNA extraction, reverse transcription yielded cDNA that acted as the sequencing template. This table comes from immunoSEQ multiplex PCR, and its TCRdb copy is limited to in-frame clones, with some not included. The top ten clones hold 0.65% to 0.7% of a sample with about 190,000 clones, roughly three fifths of them seen once.

The V call is TRBV5-4, the J call TRBJ2-7, with TRBD2 as a possible D gene (5 bases). The sequence was obtained from a human donor with alopecia areata. Source: CD4+ T cells sorted from blood, taken at week 4, from a patient treated with tofacitinib. This CDR3 is CASSREGSSYEQYF. The CDR3 DNA reads TGTGCCAGCAGCCGAGAGGGAAGCTCCTACGAGCAGTACTTC.